This TCR beta chain was identified in a study of shared clonotypes between healthy human individuals. Broader study findings: Compared with clonotypes that all four donors shared, non-shared clonotypes had lower generation probabilities.

Produced via immunoSEQ multiplex PCR; TCRdb's table is partial and in-frame only. The table shows roughly 700,000 clones, with around 67% occurring only once. About this clone: Its antigen is not identified.

The CDR3 is 12 residues long. Deletions cut 6 bases from V and 4 bases from J, with 9 bases between. Germline V lookup: CDR1 MNHNS, CDR2 SASEGT. This receptor was taken from a woman aged 25 to 39 in good health. The chain employs TRBV6-1 and TRBJ2-5, with a weak D call TRBD2 (5 bases). Input material: memory CD4+ T cells sorted from blood. As for subset: CD45RA-negative fraction. CDR3 nucleotide sequence: TGTGCCAGCAGAGCGGTGGGAGAGACCCAGTACTTC. Amino acid sequence: CASRAVGETQYF.